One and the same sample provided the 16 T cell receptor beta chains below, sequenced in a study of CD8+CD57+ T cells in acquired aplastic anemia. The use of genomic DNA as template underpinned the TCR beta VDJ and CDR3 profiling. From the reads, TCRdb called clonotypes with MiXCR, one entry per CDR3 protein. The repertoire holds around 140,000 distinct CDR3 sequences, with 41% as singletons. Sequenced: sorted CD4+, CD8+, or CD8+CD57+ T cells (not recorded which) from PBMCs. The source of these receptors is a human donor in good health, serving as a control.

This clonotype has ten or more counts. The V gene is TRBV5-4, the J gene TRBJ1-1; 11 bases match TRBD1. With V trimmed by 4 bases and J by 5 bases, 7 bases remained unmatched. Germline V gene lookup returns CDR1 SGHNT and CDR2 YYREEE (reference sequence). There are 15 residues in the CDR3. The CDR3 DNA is TGTGCCAGCAGCCGGACAGGGGGCGCAAGGACTGAAGCTTTCTTT. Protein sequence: CASSRTGGARTEAFF.

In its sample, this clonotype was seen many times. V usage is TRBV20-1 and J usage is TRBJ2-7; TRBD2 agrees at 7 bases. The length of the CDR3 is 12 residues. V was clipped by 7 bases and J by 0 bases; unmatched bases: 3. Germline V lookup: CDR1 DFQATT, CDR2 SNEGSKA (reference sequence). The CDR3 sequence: CSVKRGSYEQYF. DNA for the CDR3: TGCAGTGTAAAGCGGGGCTCCTACGAGCAGTACTTC.

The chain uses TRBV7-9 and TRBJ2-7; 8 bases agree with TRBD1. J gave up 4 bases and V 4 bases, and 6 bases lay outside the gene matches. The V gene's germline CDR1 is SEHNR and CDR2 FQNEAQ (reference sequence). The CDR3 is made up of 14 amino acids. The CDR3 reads CASSSRTGTYEQYF. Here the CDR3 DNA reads TGTGCCAGCAGCTCCCGGACAGGGACTTACGAGCAGTACTTC.

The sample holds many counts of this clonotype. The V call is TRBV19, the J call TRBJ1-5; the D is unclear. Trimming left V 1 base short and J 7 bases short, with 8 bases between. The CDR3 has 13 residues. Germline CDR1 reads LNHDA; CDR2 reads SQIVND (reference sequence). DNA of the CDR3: TGTGCCAGTAGTATAGTTTTGGAACAGCCCCAGCATTTT. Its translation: CASSIVLEQPQHF.

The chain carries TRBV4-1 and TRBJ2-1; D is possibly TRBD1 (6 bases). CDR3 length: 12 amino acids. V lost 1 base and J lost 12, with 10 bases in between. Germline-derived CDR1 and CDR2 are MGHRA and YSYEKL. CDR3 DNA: TGCGCCAGCAGCCAAGTTGGGGGCGGGCAGTTCTTC. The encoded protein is CASSQVGGGQFF.

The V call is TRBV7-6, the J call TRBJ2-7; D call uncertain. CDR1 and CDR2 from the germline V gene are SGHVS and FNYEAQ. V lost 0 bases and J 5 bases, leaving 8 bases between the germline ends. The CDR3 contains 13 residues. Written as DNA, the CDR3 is TGTGCCAGCAGCTTAGCGTCTCGCAACGAGCAGTACTTC. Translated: CASSLASRNEQYF.

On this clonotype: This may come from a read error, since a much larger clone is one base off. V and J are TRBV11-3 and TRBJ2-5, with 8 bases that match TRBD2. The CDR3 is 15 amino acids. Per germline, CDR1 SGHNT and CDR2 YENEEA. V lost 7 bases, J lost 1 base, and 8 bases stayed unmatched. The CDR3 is CASNHEGLVQETQYF. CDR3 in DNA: TGTGCCAGCAACCACGAGGGACTAGTCCAAGAGACCCAGTACTTC. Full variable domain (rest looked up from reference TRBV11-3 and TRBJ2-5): EAGVVQSPRYKIIEKKQPVAFWCNPISGHNTLYWYLQNLGQGPELLIRYENEEAVDDSQLPKDRFSAERLKGVDSTLKIQPAELGDSAVYLCASNHEGLVQETQYFGPGTRLLVL.

The DNA for the CDR3 is TGTGCCACCAGCAGAGATCCGGTCAGGGCAGGATCACCCCTCCACTTT. It is translated as CATSRDPVRAGSPLHF. The chain couples TRBV15 to TRBJ1-6; perhaps TRBD1 as D (5 bases). Germline assignment: CDR1 LNHNV and CDR2 YYDKDF (reference sequence). V lost 0 bases and J lost 10, with 16 bases in between. CDR3 size: 16 residues. The variable domain in full, completed from reference TRBV15 and TRBJ1-6, reads DAMVIQNPRYQVTQFGKPVTLSCSQTLNHNVMYWYQQKSSQAPKLLFHYYDKDFNNEADTPDNFQSRRPNTSFCFLDIRSPGLGDTAMYLCATSRDPVRAGSPLHFGNGTRLTVT.

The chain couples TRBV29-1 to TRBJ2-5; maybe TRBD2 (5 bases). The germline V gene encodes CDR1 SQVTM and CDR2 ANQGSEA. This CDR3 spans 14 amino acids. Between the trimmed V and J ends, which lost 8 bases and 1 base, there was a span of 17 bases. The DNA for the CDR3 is TGCAGCCAAGGGAGTTTGGAGTGCCAAGAGACCCAGTACTTC. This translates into CSQGSLECQETQYF.

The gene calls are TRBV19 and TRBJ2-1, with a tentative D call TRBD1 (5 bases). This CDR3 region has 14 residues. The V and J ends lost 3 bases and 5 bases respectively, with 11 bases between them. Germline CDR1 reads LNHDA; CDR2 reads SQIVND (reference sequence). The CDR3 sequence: CASSIPRVHNEQFF. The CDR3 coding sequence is TGTGCCAGTAGTATCCCCAGGGTCCACAATGAGCAGTTCTTC.

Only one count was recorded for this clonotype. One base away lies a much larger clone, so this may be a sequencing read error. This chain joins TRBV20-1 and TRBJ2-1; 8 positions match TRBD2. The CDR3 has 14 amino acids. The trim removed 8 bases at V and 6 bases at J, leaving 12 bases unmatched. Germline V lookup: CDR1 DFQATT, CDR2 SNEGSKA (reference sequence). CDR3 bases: TGCAGTCTTGCCCCACTAGCGGCCTTCAATGAGCAGTTCTTC. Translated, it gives CSLAPLAAFNEQFF.

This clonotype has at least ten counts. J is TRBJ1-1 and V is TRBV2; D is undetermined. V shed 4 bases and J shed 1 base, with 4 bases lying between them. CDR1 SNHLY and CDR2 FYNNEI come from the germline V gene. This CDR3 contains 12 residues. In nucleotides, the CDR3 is TGTGCCAGCAGTGTTGCGAACACTGAAGCTTTCTTT. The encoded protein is CASSVANTEAFF. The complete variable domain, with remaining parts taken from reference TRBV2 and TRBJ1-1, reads EPEVTQTPSHQVTQMGQEVILRCVPISNHLYFYWYRQILGQKVEFLVSFYNNEISEKSEIFDDQFSVERPDGSNFTLKIRSTKLEDSAMYFCASSVANTEAFFGQGTRLTVV.

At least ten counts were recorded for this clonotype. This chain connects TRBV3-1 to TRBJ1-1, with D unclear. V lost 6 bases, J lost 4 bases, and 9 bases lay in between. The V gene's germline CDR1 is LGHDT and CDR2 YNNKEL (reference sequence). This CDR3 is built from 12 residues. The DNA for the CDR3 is TGTGCCAGCAGGGCGGGTGCCACTGAAGCTTTCTTT. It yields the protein CASRAGATEAFF.

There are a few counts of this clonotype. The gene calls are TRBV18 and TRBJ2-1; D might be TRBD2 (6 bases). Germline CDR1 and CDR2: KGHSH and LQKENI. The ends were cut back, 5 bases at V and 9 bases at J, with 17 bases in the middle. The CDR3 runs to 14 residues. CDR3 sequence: CASSAGYNSGEQFF. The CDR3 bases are TGTGCCAGCTCAGCGGGGTACAACTCGGGTGAGCAGTTCTTC.

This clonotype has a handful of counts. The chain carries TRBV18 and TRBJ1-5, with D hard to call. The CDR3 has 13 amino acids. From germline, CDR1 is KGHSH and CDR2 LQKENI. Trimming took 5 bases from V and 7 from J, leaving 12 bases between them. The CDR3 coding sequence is TGTGCCAGCTCATCGGACCTGGGGCAGCCCCAGCATTTT. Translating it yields CASSSDLGQPQHF.

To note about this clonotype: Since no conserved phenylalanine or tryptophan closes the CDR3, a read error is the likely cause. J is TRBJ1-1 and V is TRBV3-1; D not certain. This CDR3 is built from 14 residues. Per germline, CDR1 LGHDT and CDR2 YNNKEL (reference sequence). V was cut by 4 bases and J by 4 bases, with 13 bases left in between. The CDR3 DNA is TGTGCCAGCAGCCCTTTAGGAGGGATCACTGAAGCTTTCTCT. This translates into CASSPLGGITEAFS.